A selection of T cell receptor beta chains follows, all from one sample in a study of T-cell reconstitution after alpha-beta-depleted transplantation in children. Each CDR3 protein is one row after TCRdb ran MiXCR on the PCR reads. The data show 500,000 or so distinct CDR3 sequences, around a third seen once. Source: PBMCs from the stem cell graft donor, taken from the stem cell graft. These receptor sequences come from a human donor who donated a stem cell graft to a child with aplastic anemia. Each CDR3 is given with its conserved first and last residue. The D gene is left open where the match is weak. Clone sizes are given selectively: once, few, many, or a class where the clone is expanded.

v_gene	d_gene	j_gene	abundance	CDR3aa	CDR3nt
TRBV29-1	NA	TRBJ1-2	NA	CSVGRGAGARANYGYTF	TGCAGCGTTGGCCGGGGGGCAGGGGCTCGAGCTAACTATGGCTACACCTTC
TRBV5-1	TRBD2	TRBJ2-5	NA	CASSPTSGRRETQYF	TGCGCCAGCAGCCCGACTAGCGGGAGAAGAGAGACCCAGTACTTC
TRBV5-1	TRBD1	TRBJ2-2	NA	CASSLGPLRTGGSNTGELFF	TGCGCCAGCAGCTTGGGTCCGCTACGGACAGGGGGATCGAACACCGGGGAGCTGTTTTTT
TRBV6-1	TRBD1	TRBJ1-5	few	CASSEAGGGGRGRYSNQPQHF	TGTGCCAGCAGTGAAGCGGGGGGTGGTGGCAGGGGGAGGTATAGCAATCAGCCCCAGCATTTT
TRBV5-5	NA	TRBJ2-2	many	CASSFRVDRELFF	TGTGCCAGCAGCTTCAGGGTCGATCGGGAGCTGTTTTTT
TRBV9	TRBD1	TRBJ2-6	few	CASSVAGTGRSGANVLTF	TGTGCCAGCAGCGTAGCCGGGACAGGACGCTCTGGGGCCAACGTCCTGACTTTC
TRBV25-1	NA	TRBJ2-2	NA	CASSEGSGELFF	TGTGCCAGCAGTGAAGGGTCCGGGGAGCTGTTTTTT
TRBV10-1	NA	TRBJ2-5	few	CASSGTVTEETQYF	TGCGCCAGCAGCGGGACGGTGACTGAAGAGACCCAGTACTTC
TRBV6-2/TRBV6-3	TRBD2	TRBJ2-3	NA	CASRRLAGAIASDTQYF	TGTGCCAGCAGAAGACTAGCGGGAGCGATCGCGTCGGATACGCAGTATTTT
TRBV12-3/TRBV12-4	TRBD2	TRBJ2-7	few	CASSLIAGALYEQYF	TGTGCCAGCAGTTTAATAGCGGGAGCACTCTACGAGCAGTACTTC
TRBV29-1	NA	TRBJ1-4	few	CSVILQGSKLFF	TGCAGCGTTATATTACAAGGCTCCAAACTGTTTTTT
TRBV18	NA	TRBJ1-5	NA	CASSPQPNQPQHF	TGTGCCAGCTCACCTCAGCCCAATCAGCCCCAGCATTTT
TRBV27	TRBD1	TRBJ1-2	NA	CASSWLAGGVGYGYTF	TGTGCCAGCAGTTGGTTGGCAGGGGGCGTTGGTTATGGCTACACCTTC
TRBV12-3/TRBV12-4	NA	TRBJ1-1	NA	CASITQGKVTEAFF	TGTGCCAGCATCACTCAGGGGAAGGTCACTGAAGCTTTCTTT
TRBV29-1	TRBD1	TRBJ1-2	few	CSASTGDGYTF	TGCAGCGCCTCGACAGGGGATGGCTACACCTTC
TRBV12-3/TRBV12-4	TRBD2	TRBJ2-2	NA	CASSSFLVTGGPAGELFF	TGTGCCAGCAGTTCCTTTCTGGTAACGGGAGGGCCAGCCGGGGAGCTGTTTTTT
TRBV7-6	TRBD2	TRBJ2-2	NA	CACGGTTNTGELFF	TGTGCCTGCGGGGGGACTACGAACACCGGGGAGCTGTTTTTT
TRBV6-1	NA	TRBJ2-1	few	CASKDSYYNEQFF	TGTGCCAGCAAAGACAGCTACTACAATGAGCAGTTCTTC
TRBV20-1	TRBD2	TRBJ2-3	few	CSARDPTGGAGTDTQYF	TGCAGTGCTAGAGACCCGACGGGAGGGGCGGGCACAGATACGCAGTATTTT
TRBV12-3/TRBV12-4	NA	TRBJ1-2	NA	CASSRQPGTFGYTF	TGTGCCAGCAGTCGCCAACCCGGGACTTTTGGCTACACCTTC
TRBV7-2	NA	TRBJ2-1	NA	CASSLGRSNEQFF	TGTGCCAGCAGCTTAGGGCGATCCAATGAGCAGTTCTTC
TRBV7-2	NA	TRBJ2-3	NA	CASRPSRSRADTQYF	TGTGCCAGCAGACCTAGCCGGAGTCGTGCAGATACGCAGTATTTC
TRBV28	TRBD2	TRBJ2-1	NA	CASSLYGLAGGDEQFF	TGTGCCAGCAGTTTATATGGGCTAGCGGGGGGGGATGAGCAGTTCTTC